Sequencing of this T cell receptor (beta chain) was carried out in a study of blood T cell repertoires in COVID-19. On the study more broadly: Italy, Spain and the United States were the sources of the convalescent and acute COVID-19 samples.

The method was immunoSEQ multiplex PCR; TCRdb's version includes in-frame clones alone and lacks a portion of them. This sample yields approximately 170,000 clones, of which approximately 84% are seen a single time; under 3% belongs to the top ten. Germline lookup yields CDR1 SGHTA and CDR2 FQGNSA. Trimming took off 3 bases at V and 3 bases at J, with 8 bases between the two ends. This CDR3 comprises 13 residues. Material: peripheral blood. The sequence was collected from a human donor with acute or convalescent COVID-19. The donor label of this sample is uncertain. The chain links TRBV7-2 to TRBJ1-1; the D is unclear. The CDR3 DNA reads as TGTGCCAGCAGCTTTAACCGGGACACTGAAGCTTTCTTT. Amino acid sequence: CASSFNRDTEAFF.